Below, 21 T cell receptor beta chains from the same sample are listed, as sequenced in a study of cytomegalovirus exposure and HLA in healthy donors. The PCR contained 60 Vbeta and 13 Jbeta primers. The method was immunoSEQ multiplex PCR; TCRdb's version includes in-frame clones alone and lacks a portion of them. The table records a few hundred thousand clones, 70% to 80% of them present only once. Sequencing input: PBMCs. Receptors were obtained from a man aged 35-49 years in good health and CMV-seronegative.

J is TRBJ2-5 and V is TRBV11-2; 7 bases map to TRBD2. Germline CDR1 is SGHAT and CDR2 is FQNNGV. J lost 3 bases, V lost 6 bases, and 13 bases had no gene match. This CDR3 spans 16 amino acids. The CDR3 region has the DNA TGTGCCAGCAGTAACCTCGGGAGGCCCACCAAAGAGACCCAGTACTTC. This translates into CASSNLGRPTKETQYF.

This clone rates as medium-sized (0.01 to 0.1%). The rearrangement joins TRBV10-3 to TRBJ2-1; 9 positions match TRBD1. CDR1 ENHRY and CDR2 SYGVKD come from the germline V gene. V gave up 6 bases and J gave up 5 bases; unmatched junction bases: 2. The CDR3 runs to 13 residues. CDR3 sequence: CAISDRGNNEQFF. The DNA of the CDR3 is TGTGCCATCAGCGACAGGGGGAACAATGAGCAGTTCTTC.

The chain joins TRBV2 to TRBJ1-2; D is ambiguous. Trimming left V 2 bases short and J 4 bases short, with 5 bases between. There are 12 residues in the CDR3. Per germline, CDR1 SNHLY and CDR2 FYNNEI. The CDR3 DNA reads TGTGCCAGCAGTGAACCCCGCTATGGCTACACCTTC. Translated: CASSEPRYGYTF.

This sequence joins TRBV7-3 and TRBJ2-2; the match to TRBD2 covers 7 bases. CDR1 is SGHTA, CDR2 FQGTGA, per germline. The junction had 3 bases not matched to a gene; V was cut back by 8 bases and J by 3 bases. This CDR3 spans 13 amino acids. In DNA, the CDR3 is TGTGCCAGCGGCGCGGGAGACACCGGGGAGCTGTTTTTT. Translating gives CASGAGDTGELFF.

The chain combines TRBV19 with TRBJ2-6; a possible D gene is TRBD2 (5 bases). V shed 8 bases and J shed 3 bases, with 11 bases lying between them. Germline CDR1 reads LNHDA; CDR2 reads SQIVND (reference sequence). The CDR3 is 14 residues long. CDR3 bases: TGTGCCAGTGGGAGCGGTGGTGGGGCCAACGTCCTGACTTTC. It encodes CASGSGGGANVLTF. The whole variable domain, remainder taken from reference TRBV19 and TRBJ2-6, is DGGITQSPKYLFRKEGQNVTLSCEQNLNHDAMYWYRQDPGQGLRLIYYSQIVNDFQKGDIAEGYSVSREKKESFPLTVTSAQKNPTAFYLCASGSGGGANVLTFGAGSRLTVL.

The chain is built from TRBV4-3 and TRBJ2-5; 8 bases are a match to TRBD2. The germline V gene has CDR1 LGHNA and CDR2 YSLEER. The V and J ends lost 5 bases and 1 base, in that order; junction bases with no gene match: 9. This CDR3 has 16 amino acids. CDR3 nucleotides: TGCGCCAGCAGCTCCTTTGCGGGGGGCCGCCAAGAGACCCAGTACTTC. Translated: CASSSFAGGRQETQYF.

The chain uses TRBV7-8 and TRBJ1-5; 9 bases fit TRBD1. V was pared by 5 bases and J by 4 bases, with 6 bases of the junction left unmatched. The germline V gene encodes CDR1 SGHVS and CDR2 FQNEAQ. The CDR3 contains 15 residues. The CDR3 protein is CASSVQGAGNQPQHF. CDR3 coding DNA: TGTGCCAGCAGCGTACAGGGGGCAGGGAATCAGCCCCAGCATTTT.

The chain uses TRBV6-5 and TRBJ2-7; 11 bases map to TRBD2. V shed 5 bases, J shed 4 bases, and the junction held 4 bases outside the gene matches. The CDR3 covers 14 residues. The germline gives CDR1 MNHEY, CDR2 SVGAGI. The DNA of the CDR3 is TGTGCCAGCAGTCCGACTAGCGGGGTATACGAGCAGTACTTC. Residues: CASSPTSGVYEQYF.

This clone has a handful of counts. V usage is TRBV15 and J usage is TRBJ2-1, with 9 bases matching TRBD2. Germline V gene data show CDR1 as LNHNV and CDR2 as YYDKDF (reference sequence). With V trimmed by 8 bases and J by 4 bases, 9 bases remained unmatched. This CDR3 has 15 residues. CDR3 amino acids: CATQRLAGAYNEQFF. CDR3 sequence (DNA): TGTGCCACCCAGAGATTAGCGGGAGCGTACAATGAGCAGTTCTTC.

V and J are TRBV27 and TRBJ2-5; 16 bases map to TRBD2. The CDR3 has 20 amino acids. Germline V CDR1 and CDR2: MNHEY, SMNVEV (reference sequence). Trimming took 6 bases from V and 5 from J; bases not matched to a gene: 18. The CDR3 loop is CASSLKAGTSGRAAWETQYF. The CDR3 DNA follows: TGTGCCAGCAGCCTTAAAGCCGGGACTAGCGGGAGGGCCGCTTGGGAGACCCAGTACTTC.

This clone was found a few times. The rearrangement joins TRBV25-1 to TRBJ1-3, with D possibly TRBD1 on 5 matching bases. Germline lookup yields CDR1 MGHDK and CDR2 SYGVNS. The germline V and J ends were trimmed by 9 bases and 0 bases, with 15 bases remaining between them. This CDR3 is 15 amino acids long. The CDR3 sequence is CASKTDLFSGNTIYF. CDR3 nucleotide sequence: TGTGCCAGTAAGACAGATCTATTCTCTGGAAACACCATATATTTT. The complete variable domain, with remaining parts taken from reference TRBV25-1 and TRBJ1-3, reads EADIYQTPRYLVIGTGKKITLECSQTMGHDKMYWYQQDPGMELHLIHYSYGVNSTEKGDLSSESTVSRIRTEHFPLTLESARPSHTSQYLCASKTDLFSGNTIYFGEGSWLTVV.

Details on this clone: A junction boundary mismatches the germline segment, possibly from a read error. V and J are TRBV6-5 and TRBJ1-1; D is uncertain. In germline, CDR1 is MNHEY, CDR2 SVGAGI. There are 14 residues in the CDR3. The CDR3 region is CASSDSALNTEAFF. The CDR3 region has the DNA TGTGCCAGCAGTGACTCGGCCCTGAACACTGAAGCTTTCTTT.

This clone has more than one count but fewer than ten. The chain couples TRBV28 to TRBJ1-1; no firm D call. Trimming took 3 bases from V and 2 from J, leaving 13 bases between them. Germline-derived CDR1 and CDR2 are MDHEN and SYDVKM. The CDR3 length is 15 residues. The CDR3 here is CASSFSLGGNTEAFF. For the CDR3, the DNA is TGTGCCAGCAGTTTCTCCCTGGGAGGCAACACTGAAGCTTTCTTT.

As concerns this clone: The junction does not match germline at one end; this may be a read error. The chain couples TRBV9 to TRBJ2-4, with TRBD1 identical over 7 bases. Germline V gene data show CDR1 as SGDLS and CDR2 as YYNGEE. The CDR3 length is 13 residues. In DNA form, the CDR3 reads TGTGCCAGCGGATCCGGGACAGAAAACATTCAGTATTTC. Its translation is CASGSGTENIQYF.

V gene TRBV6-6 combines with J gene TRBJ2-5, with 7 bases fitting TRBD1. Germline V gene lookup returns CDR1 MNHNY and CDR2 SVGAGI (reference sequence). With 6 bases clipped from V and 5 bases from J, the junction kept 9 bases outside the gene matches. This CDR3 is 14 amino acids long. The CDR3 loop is CASSADRLGETQYF. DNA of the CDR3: TGTGCCAGCAGCGCGGACAGGTTGGGGGAGACCCAGTACTTC.

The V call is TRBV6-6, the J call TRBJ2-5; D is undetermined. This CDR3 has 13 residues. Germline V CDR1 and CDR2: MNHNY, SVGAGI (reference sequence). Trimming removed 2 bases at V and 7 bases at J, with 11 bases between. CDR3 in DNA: TGTGCCAGCAGTTACGAGAGTTATGGGACCCAGTACTTC. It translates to CASSYESYGTQYF.

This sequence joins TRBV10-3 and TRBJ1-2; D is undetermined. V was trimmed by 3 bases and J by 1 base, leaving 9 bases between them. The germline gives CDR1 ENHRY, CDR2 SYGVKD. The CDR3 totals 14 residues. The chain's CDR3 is CAISDRRINYGYTF. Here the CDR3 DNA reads TGTGCCATCAGTGACCGGAGAATTAACTATGGCTACACCTTC.

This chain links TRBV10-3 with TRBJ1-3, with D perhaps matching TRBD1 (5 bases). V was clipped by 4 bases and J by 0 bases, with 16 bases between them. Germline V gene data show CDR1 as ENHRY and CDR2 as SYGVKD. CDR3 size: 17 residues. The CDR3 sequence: CAISGPHGGDSGNTIYF. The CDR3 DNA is TGTGCCATCAGTGGGCCCCACGGGGGAGACTCTGGAAACACCATATATTTT.

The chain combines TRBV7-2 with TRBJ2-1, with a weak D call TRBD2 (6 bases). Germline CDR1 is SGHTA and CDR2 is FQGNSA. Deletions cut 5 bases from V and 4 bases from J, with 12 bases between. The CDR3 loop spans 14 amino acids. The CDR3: CASSTSSSYNEQFF. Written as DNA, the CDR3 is TGTGCCAGCAGCACTAGCTCTTCATACAATGAGCAGTTCTTC. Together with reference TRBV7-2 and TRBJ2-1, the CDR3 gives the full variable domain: GAGVSQSPSNKVTEKGKDVELRCDPISGHTALYWYRQSLGQGLEFLIYFQGNSAPDKSGLPSDRFSAERTGGSVSTLTIQRTQQEDSAVYLCASSTSSSYNEQFFGPGTRLTVL.

The chain's CDR3 is CASSSPGRAMNTEAFF. CDR3 in DNA: TGTGCCAGCAGCTCACCCGGGAGAGCTATGAACACTGAAGCTTTCTTT. The chain couples TRBV7-6 to TRBJ1-1; D unclear. The length of the CDR3 is 16 residues. V was cut by 4 bases and J by 0 bases, with 15 bases left in between. In germline, CDR1 is SGHVS, CDR2 FNYEAQ.

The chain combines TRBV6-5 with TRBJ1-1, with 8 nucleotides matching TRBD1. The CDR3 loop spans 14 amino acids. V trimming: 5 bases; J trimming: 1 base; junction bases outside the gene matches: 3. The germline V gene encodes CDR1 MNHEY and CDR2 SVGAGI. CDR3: CASSQGARNTEAFF. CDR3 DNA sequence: TGTGCCAGCAGTCAGGGGGCGAGGAACACTGAAGCTTTCTTT.